The 12 T cell receptor beta chains below were found in one sample sequenced in a study of cytomegalovirus exposure and HLA in healthy donors. The study ran its PCR with 60 Vbeta and 13 Jbeta primers. Generated by immunoSEQ multiplex PCR, the TCRdb table keeps only in-frame clones and is missing some. The table lists about 170,000 clones, about three quarters of them singletons. The sample consisted of PBMCs. The receptors were sampled from a female donor in good health and CMV-seronegative.

The chain recombines TRBV5-8 with TRBJ1-4; possible D gene TRBD1, 5 bases. This CDR3 has 14 residues. Germline loops: CDR1 SGHTS, CDR2 YDEGEE. Deletions cut 0 bases from V and 10 bases from J, with 13 bases between. The CDR3 loop reads CASSLGAGSGKLFF. The DNA of the CDR3 is TGTGCCAGCAGCTTGGGGGCAGGGTCGGGAAAACTGTTTTTT.

The rearrangement links TRBV30 to TRBJ1-4; D may be TRBD1 (6 bases). Germline V gene lookup returns CDR1 GTSNPN and CDR2 SVGIG (reference sequence). The CDR3 consists of 16 residues. V was shortened by 0 bases and J by 5 bases, with 16 bases between the two germline ends. CDR3 DNA: TGTGCCTGGAGTGTCGGACAGCGAAGTACGAATGAAAAACTGTTTTTT. Amino acid sequence: CAWSVGQRSTNEKLFF.

The chain's CDR3 is CARSAENTEAFF. The CDR3 nucleotides are TGTGCCCGCTCGGCGGAGAACACTGAAGCTTTCTTT. This chain joins TRBV30 and TRBJ1-1; D unresolved. The CDR3 is made up of 12 amino acids. Germline V gene sequence: CDR1 GTSNPN, CDR2 SVGIG (reference sequence). V shed 8 bases and J shed 1 base, with 11 bases lying between them.

The rearrangement joins TRBV5-1 to TRBJ2-1, with 8 bases that match TRBD2. The CDR3 has 16 residues. CDR1 is SGHRS, CDR2 YFSETQ, per germline. V lost 4 bases to trimming and J lost 5 bases; unmatched junction nucleotides: 11. The CDR3 nucleotides read TGCGCCAGCAGCGGGCAGGGAGCGGGAGAGAACAATGAGCAGTTCTTC. It encodes CASSGQGAGENNEQFF.

The V and J genes are TRBV15 and TRBJ1-5; D is uncertain. The CDR3 sequence is 17 residues long. The V gene's germline CDR1 is LNHNV and CDR2 YYDKDF (reference sequence). The ends were cut back, 5 bases at V and 7 bases at J, with 24 bases in the middle. DNA of the CDR3: TGTGCCACCAGCCCGATTAAGGTCTCGGCAATGGGCCAGCCCCAGCATTTT. Its protein is CATSPIKVSAMGQPQHF.

This rearrangement joins TRBV7-3 to TRBJ2-1, with D possibly being TRBD2 (5 bases). Germline V CDR1 and CDR2: SGHTA, FQGTGA. The CDR3 covers 15 residues. V lost 2 bases and J 9 bases, leaving 17 bases between the germline ends. The CDR3 region is CASSLFSASASEQFF. In DNA form, the CDR3 reads TGTGCCAGCAGCTTATTTAGCGCATCTGCTAGTGAGCAGTTCTTC.

The chain employs TRBV6-1 and TRBJ2-5; tentative D call: TRBD2 (6 bases). This CDR3 contains 14 residues. From germline, CDR1 is MNHNS and CDR2 SASEGT. With 0 bases removed from V and 4 bases from J, the gap between germline ends came to 9 bases. The chain's CDR3 is CASSEARRVETQYF. The DNA of the CDR3 is TGTGCCAGCAGTGAAGCAAGGAGGGTAGAGACCCAGTACTTC.

The chain combines TRBV30 with TRBJ1-1; perhaps TRBD1 as D (5 bases). The CDR3 is 12 amino acids. Germline V gene lookup returns CDR1 GTSNPN and CDR2 SVGIG (reference sequence). V was clipped by 7 bases and J by 10 bases, with 19 bases between them. The CDR3 DNA reads TGTGCCTCGCATCGAGAGGCAGGGCGAGCTTTCTTT. Translated, it gives CASHREAGRAFF.

The CDR3 coding sequence is TGTGCCAGCAACCAGGACAGGGATCTCATTGAGCAGTTCTTC. This gives the protein CASNQDRDLIEQFF. This rearrangement joins TRBV7-2 to TRBJ2-1; 8 bases map to TRBD1. V was clipped by 7 bases and J by 9 bases; unmatched bases: 11. This CDR3 spans 14 amino acids. The germline CDR1 and CDR2 sequences are SGHTA and FQGNSA.

This clone came up a few times. V is TRBV5-8 and J is TRBJ2-6; D is undetermined. This CDR3 has 15 residues. Germline V gene data show CDR1 as SGHTS and CDR2 as YDEGEE. Between the trimmed V and J ends, which lost 5 bases and 3 bases, there was a span of 12 bases. This CDR3 reads CASSSARRGANVLTF. CDR3 sequence (DNA): TGTGCCAGCAGTTCTGCCAGGCGTGGGGCCAACGTCCTGACTTTC.

V is TRBV5-4 and J is TRBJ1-2; TRBD1 matches 7 bases. V lost 5 bases to trimming and J lost 8 bases; unmatched junction nucleotides: 9. Per the germline V gene, CDR1 is SGHNT and CDR2 is YYREEE (reference sequence). This CDR3 is built from 13 residues. DNA of the CDR3: TGTGCCAGCAGTGTCGACAGGGTGGGAGGCTACACCTTC. This translates into CASSVDRVGGYTF.

This chain links TRBV2 with TRBJ2-7; the D gene is possibly TRBD2 (6 bases). The CDR3 runs to 15 residues. Germline-derived CDR1 and CDR2 are SNHLY and FYNNEI. Trimming took off 3 bases at V and 2 bases at J, with 14 bases between the two ends. The CDR3 loop is CASSELPGAAYEQYF. The CDR3 DNA follows: TGTGCCAGCAGTGAGCTGCCGGGAGCAGCCTACGAGCAGTACTTC.